Shown below are 13 T cell receptor beta chains from a single sample sequenced in a study of sequential checkpoint blockade in melanoma. Stated treatment: randomized to nivolumab then ipilimumab (arm A) or the reverse (arm B). Only in-frame clones appear in the TCRdb table, and some are missing; sequencing was by immunoSEQ multiplex PCR. The repertoire holds around 19,000 clones, with over 60% as singletons. The sample in question was CD8+ T cells sorted from blood (inferred from file names), obtained from a patient given nivolumab and ipilimumab in sequence. The receptors come from a human donor with melanoma.

This chain joins TRBV14 and TRBJ1-2; D is unclear. V gave up 0 bases and J gave up 3 bases, with 8 bases separating them. The CDR3 length is 14 residues. Germline-derived CDR1 and CDR2 are SGHDN and FVKESK. DNA of the CDR3: TGTGCCAGCAGCCAAGACTACGGGTACTATGGCTACACCTTC. Translated: CASSQDYGYYGYTF.

The chain links TRBV11-1 to TRBJ2-7; D unclear. The V end lost 5 bases, the J end lost 2 bases, and 4 bases lay between the germline ends. In germline, CDR1 is SGHAT, CDR2 FQDESV (reference sequence). The CDR3 sequence is 11 residues long. This CDR3 is CASSPAYEQYF. The CDR3 DNA sequence: TGTGCCAGCAGCCCGGCCTACGAGCAGTACTTC. Full variable domain (rest looked up from reference TRBV11-1 and TRBJ2-7): EAEVAQSPRYKITEKSQAVAFWCDPISGHATLYWYRQILGQGPELLVQFQDESVVDDSQLPKDRFSAERLKGVDSTLKIQPAELGDSAMYLCASSPAYEQYFGPGTRLTVT.

The CDR3 DNA sequence: TGTGCCAGCAGTATCAGGGGGTACACAGACGAGCAGTACTTC. Translation: CASSIRGYTDEQYF. The gene calls are TRBV6-5 and TRBJ2-7; the match to TRBD1 covers 7 bases. Germline CDR1 MNHEY, CDR2 SVGAGI. V dropped 5 bases and J dropped 5; count of bases not matched to a gene: 9. CDR3 length: 14 residues.

This clone was detected a few times. V gene TRBV7-3 combines with J gene TRBJ2-7, with D perhaps TRBD2 (5 bases). The CDR3 covers 14 residues. The germline V gene encodes CDR1 SGHTA and CDR2 FQGTGA. Trimming removed 5 bases at V and 6 bases at J, with 17 bases between. CDR3 nucleotide sequence: TGTGCCAGCAGCCCTCCCGGGGAGCCCTCCGAGCAGTACTTC. It specifies CASSPPGEPSEQYF. Combining the CDR3 with reference TRBV7-3 and TRBJ2-7 gives the whole variable domain GAGVSQTPSNKVTEKGKYVELRCDPISGHTALYWYRQSLGQGPEFLIYFQGTGAADDSGLPNDRFFAVRPEGSVSTLKIQRTERGDSAVYLCASSPPGEPSEQYFGPGTRLTVT.

CDR3 protein: CASSLQTGRDRRTEAFF. The CDR3 DNA reads as TGCGCCAGCAGCCTCCAGACAGGGCGAGATAGGCGCACTGAAGCTTTCTTT. This rearrangement joins TRBV5-1 to TRBJ1-1; 7 bases map to TRBD1. The germline gives CDR1 SGHRS, CDR2 YFSETQ. J gave up 4 bases and V 4 bases, and 16 bases lay outside the gene matches. This CDR3 is 17 amino acids long.

The rearrangement uses TRBV5-6 and TRBJ1-1, with 8 bases identical to TRBD1. Germline-derived CDR1 and CDR2 are SGHDT and YYEEEE. CDR3 length equals 11 residues. Trimming took 6 bases from V and 9 from J; bases not matched to a gene: 4. DNA for the CDR3: TGTGCCAGCATCCACAGGGGGAAAGCTTTCTTT. Its protein product is CASIHRGKAFF.

The rearrangement joins TRBV28 to TRBJ1-1; D not resolved. The germline V gene encodes CDR1 MDHEN and CDR2 SYDVKM. The CDR3 extends over 11 amino acids. Trimming left V 6 bases short and J 2 bases short, with 4 bases between. The CDR3 sequence is CASSPNTEAFF. DNA for the CDR3: TGTGCCAGCAGCCCTAACACTGAAGCTTTCTTT.

The chain links TRBV5-1 to TRBJ1-2; 10 positions agree with TRBD1. CDR1 is SGHRS, CDR2 YFSETQ, per germline. After removal of 5 bases from V and 4 bases from J, the junction contained 8 bases not matched to a gene. This CDR3 is 15 amino acids long. The DNA of the CDR3 is TGCGCCAGCAGGTCCGACAGGGGGCTTGTCTATGGCTACACCTTC. Translation gives CASRSDRGLVYGYTF.

The V and J genes are TRBV10-2 and TRBJ1-3; unclear D gene. CDR3 length equals 14 residues. CDR1 is WSHSY and CDR2 is SAAADI in the germline V gene. Trimming took 2 bases from V and 0 from J, leaving 5 bases between them. CDR3 protein: CASSEDNSGNTIYF. The CDR3 region has the DNA TGCGCCAGCAGTGAGGACAACTCTGGAAACACCATATATTTT.

A single count supports this clone. The chain joins TRBV6-1 to TRBJ2-7, with a possible D match to TRBD1 (5 bases). Trimming left V 6 bases short and J 2 bases short, with 14 bases between. The CDR3 consists of 14 residues. Germline V gives CDR1 MNHNS, CDR2 SASEGT. Here the CDR3 reads CASSATDNPYEQYF. Here the CDR3 DNA reads TGTGCCAGCAGCGCGACAGATAACCCCTACGAGCAGTACTTC.

The CDR3 here is CASSAQVLGNTIYF. For the CDR3, the DNA is TGTGCCAGCAGTGCACAGGTTCTTGGAAACACCATATATTTT. The chain links TRBV6-6 to TRBJ1-3; weak D call: TRBD1 (5 bases). Looked up from germline, CDR1 is MNHNY and CDR2 is SVGAGI (reference sequence). This CDR3 spans 14 amino acids. Trimming removed 5 bases at V and 3 bases at J, with 11 bases between.

The chain is built from TRBV19 and TRBJ1-4; maybe TRBD1 (5 bases). Looked up from germline, CDR1 is LNHDA and CDR2 is SQIVND (reference sequence). This CDR3 has 15 amino acids. Trimming removed 6 bases at V and 0 bases at J, with 11 bases between. The CDR3 coding sequence is TGTGCCAGTAGCAACAGGTATTCAACTAATGAAAAACTGTTTTTT. It translates to CASSNRYSTNEKLFF.

CDR3 in amino acids: CASSEESHGYTF. The CDR3 coding sequence is TGTGCCAGCAGTGAAGAGAGCCATGGCTACACCTTC. This chain joins TRBV25-1 and TRBJ1-2; no clear D gene. The CDR3 covers 12 residues. CDR1 and CDR2 (germline): MGHDK, SYGVNS. V lost 2 bases and J 6 bases, leaving 7 bases between the germline ends.